This entry lists 30 T cell receptor beta chains sequenced from one sample in a study of shared clonotypes between healthy human individuals. Measured with immunoSEQ multiplex PCR; TCRdb has only the in-frame clones, and not every one. The table records 1,400,000 or so clones, 98% of them present only once. Source material: naive CD4+ T cells sorted from blood. Subset described: CD45RA+ positively selected. These receptors originate from a man aged 25 to 40 in good health.

The chain combines TRBV7-2 with TRBJ2-5; tentatively, D is TRBD2 (6 bases). The V end was cut by 5 bases, the J end by 4 bases, with 17 bases between. Germline assignment: CDR1 SGHTA and CDR2 FQGNSA. This CDR3 region has 15 residues. The CDR3 loop reads CASSPRTAGRETQYF. CDR3 DNA: TGTGCCAGCAGCCCCCGGACGGCGGGAAGAGAGACCCAGTACTTC.

The rearrangement uses TRBV5-6 and TRBJ2-3; 8 bases are a match to TRBD2. Per the germline V gene, CDR1 is SGHDT and CDR2 is YYEEEE. CDR3 size: 15 residues. The V gene end was trimmed by 0 bases and the J gene end by 7 bases; junction bases not matched to a gene: 7. The CDR3: CASSLAGGPRNTQYF. Here the CDR3 DNA reads TGTGCCAGCAGCTTGGCGGGAGGGCCCAGAAATACGCAGTATTTT.

J is TRBJ2-7 and V is TRBV16, with 7 bases matching TRBD1. CDR1 and CDR2 (germline): KGHSY, FQNENV. The CDR3 consists of 13 residues. The junction had 5 bases not matched to a gene; V was cut back by 6 bases and J by 3 bases. The chain's CDR3 is CASRSRGLYEQYF. CDR3 bases: TGTGCCAGCAGGAGTAGGGGGCTCTACGAGCAGTACTTC.

The gene calls are TRBV7-2 and TRBJ2-3; 9 positions agree with TRBD2. The CDR3 loop spans 16 amino acids. V dropped 2 bases and J dropped 4; count of bases not matched to a gene: 7. From germline, CDR1 is SGHTA and CDR2 FQGNSA. In DNA, the CDR3 is TGTGCCAGCAGCTTACTCGCGGGAGGGACTGCAGATACGCAGTATTTT. It specifies CASSLLAGGTADTQYF. Supplemented by reference TRBV7-2 and TRBJ2-3, the full variable domain reads GAGVSQSPSNKVTEKGKDVELRCDPISGHTALYWYRQSLGQGLEFLIYFQGNSAPDKSGLPSDRFSAERTGGSVSTLTIQRTQQEDSAVYLCASSLLAGGTADTQYFGPGTRLTVL.

CDR3 DNA sequence: TGCGCCAGCACCGGGACTAGCGGGACTTCATGGGGGGCCCAGTACTTC. This gives the protein CASTGTSGTSWGAQYF. The chain has TRBV5-1 and TRBJ2-5, with TRBD2 matching over 13 bases. This CDR3 spans 16 amino acids. J was trimmed by 9 bases and V by 6 bases; bases with no gene match: 14. CDR1 is SGHRS and CDR2 is YFSETQ in the germline V gene.

This chain joins TRBV7-2 and TRBJ2-7, with 9 bases identical to TRBD2. Trimming cost V 5 bases and J 7 bases; bases outside gene matches: 9. Germline V gene lookup returns CDR1 SGHTA and CDR2 FQGNSA. This CDR3 comprises 14 residues. CDR3 in amino acids: CASSLIAGVGEQYF. CDR3 nucleotide sequence: TGTGCCAGCAGCCTGATAGCGGGAGTGGGGGAGCAGTACTTC.

J is TRBJ2-7 and V is TRBV5-1; TRBD2 matches at 8 bases. CDR3 length equals 16 residues. J lost 2 bases, V lost 1 base, and 8 bases had no gene match. Per the germline V gene, CDR1 is SGHRS and CDR2 is YFSETQ. The CDR3 region is CASSLRPGRGTYEQYF. In DNA, the CDR3 is TGCGCCAGCAGCTTGCGACCCGGGAGGGGGACCTACGAGCAGTACTTC. The whole variable domain, remainder taken from reference TRBV5-1 and TRBJ2-7, is KAGVTQTPRYLIKTRGQQVTLSCSPISGHRSVSWYQQTPGQGLQFLFEYFSETQRNKGNFPGRFSGRQFSNSRSEMNVSTLELGDSALYLCASSLRPGRGTYEQYFGPGTRLTVT.

The chain links TRBV19 to TRBJ1-5; D is uncertain. Germline lookup yields CDR1 LNHDA and CDR2 SQIVND (reference sequence). This CDR3 has 14 amino acids. Trimming pared 3 bases from V and 3 bases from J, leaving 9 bases between. The chain's CDR3 is CASSIGRLNQPQHF. As DNA, the CDR3 is TGTGCCAGTAGTATCGGGCGTCTCAATCAGCCCCAGCATTTT. The variable domain in full, with the rest retrieved from reference TRBV19 and TRBJ1-5, is DGGITQSPKYLFRKEGQNVTLSCEQNLNHDAMYWYRQDPGQGLRLIYYSQIVNDFQKGDIAEGYSVSREKKESFPLTVTSAQKNPTAFYLCASSIGRLNQPQHFGDGTRLSIL.

The genes are TRBV4-1 and TRBJ2-1, with D perhaps matching TRBD1 or TRBD2 (5 bases each). Germline CDR1 MGHRA, CDR2 YSYEKL. There are 18 residues in the CDR3. Trimming took 0 bases from V and 6 from J, leaving 21 bases between them. CDR3 coding DNA: TGCGCCAGCAGCCAAGATGTCCTAGCTAACGTGGGGGTCAATGAGCAGTTCTTC. It yields the protein CASSQDVLANVGVNEQFF.

The CDR3 sequence: CASSLNRLTDTQYF. The CDR3 bases are TGCGCCAGCAGCTTGAACAGGCTCACAGATACGCAGTATTTT. The chain recombines TRBV5-1 with TRBJ2-3, with D perhaps TRBD1 (5 bases). CDR1 is SGHRS and CDR2 is YFSETQ in the germline V gene. Trimming stripped 1 base from V and 2 bases from J, with 8 bases between. This CDR3 has 14 amino acids. The complete variable domain, with remaining parts taken from reference TRBV5-1 and TRBJ2-3, reads KAGVTQTPRYLIKTRGQQVTLSCSPISGHRSVSWYQQTPGQGLQFLFEYFSETQRNKGNFPGRFSGRQFSNSRSEMNVSTLELGDSALYLCASSLNRLTDTQYFGPGTRLTVL.

The CDR3 bases are TGCGCCAGCAGCTTGGATGGCAGGGGGAACACTGAAGCTTTCTTT. Amino acid sequence: CASSLDGRGNTEAFF. This rearrangement joins TRBV5-1 to TRBJ1-1; possible D gene TRBD1, 6 bases. The length of the CDR3 is 15 residues. Trimming left V 0 bases short and J 1 base short, with 10 bases between. Germline V lookup: CDR1 SGHRS, CDR2 YFSETQ.

The chain has TRBV27 and TRBJ1-1; no clear D gene. Per the germline V gene, CDR1 is MNHEY and CDR2 is SMNVEV (reference sequence). CDR3 length: 17 amino acids. With 0 bases removed from V and 4 bases from J, the gap between germline ends came to 18 bases. The CDR3 DNA is TGTGCCAGCAGTTTATCGTGGCTTCCCAGCGGGCGCACTGAAGCTTTCTTT. This encodes CASSLSWLPSGRTEAFF.

Comments on this clone: This sample includes further DNA sequences coding for the same CDR3. CDR3 protein: CASSPPGNTIYF. Here the CDR3 DNA reads TGTGCCAGCAGTCCTCCTGGAAACACCATATATTTT. The chain recombines TRBV28 with TRBJ1-3; D not certain. V dropped 5 bases and J dropped 2 bases, with 4 bases sitting between them. CDR3 length: 12 residues. Germline CDR1 MDHEN, CDR2 SYDVKM.

The rearrangement links TRBV7-6 to TRBJ2-7; no firm D call. There are 15 residues in the CDR3. Per the germline V gene, CDR1 is SGHVS and CDR2 is FNYEAQ. Trimming took off 4 bases at V and 2 bases at J, with 15 bases between the two ends. For the CDR3, the DNA is TGTGCCAGCAGCTCTCATCGATCCCCCGCCTACGAGCAGTACTTC. This sequence encodes CASSSHRSPAYEQYF.

The rearrangement joins TRBV14 to TRBJ1-2; no firm D call. The CDR3 loop spans 15 amino acids. Germline V gene data show CDR1 as SGHDN and CDR2 as FVKESK. Between the trimmed V and J ends, which lost 0 bases and 4 bases, there was a span of 12 bases. CDR3 DNA: TGTGCCAGCAGCCAAGATCGGGTGCTGTTCTATGGCTACACCTTC. It specifies CASSQDRVLFYGYTF. Drawing the rest from reference TRBV14 and TRBJ1-2, the complete variable domain is EAGVTQFPSHSVIEKGQTVTLRCDPISGHDNLYWYRRVMGKEIKFLLHFVKESKQDESGMPNNRFLAERTGGTYSTLKVQPAELEDSGVYFCASSQDRVLFYGYTFGSGTRLTVV.

The chain is built from TRBV6-6 and TRBJ2-7; D might be TRBD2 (5 bases). The CDR3 runs to 16 residues. V lost 2 bases to trimming and J lost 3 bases, with 17 bases between them. Germline V gene sequence: CDR1 MNHNY, CDR2 SVGAGI (reference sequence). CDR3 amino acids: CASSYPRGSTVYEQYF. DNA for the CDR3: TGTGCCAGCAGTTACCCCCGGGGATCAACAGTCTACGAGCAGTACTTC.

The rearrangement links TRBV6-5 to TRBJ1-1; D is unresolved. The CDR3 is 14 amino acids. Trimming left V 5 bases short and J 1 base short, with 11 bases between. The V gene's germline CDR1 is MNHEY and CDR2 SVGAGI. CDR3 DNA sequence: TGTGCCAGCAGTCTATCAATATCGAACACTGAAGCTTTCTTT. This sequence encodes CASSLSISNTEAFF.

This sequence joins TRBV18 and TRBJ1-2, with 10 bases fitting TRBD1. Germline V lookup: CDR1 KGHSH, CDR2 LQKENI. V trimming: 6 bases; J trimming: 3 bases; junction bases outside the gene matches: 13. CDR3 length: 17 residues. The CDR3, as DNA: TGTGCCAGCTCGCCCGGGACAGGGGACCTCTCCGACTATGGCTACACCTTC. It translates to CASSPGTGDLSDYGYTF. The entire variable domain, with the rest obtained from reference TRBV18 and TRBJ1-2, is as follows: NAGVMQNPRHLVRRRGQEARLRCSPMKGHSHVYWYRQLPEEGLKFMVYLQKENIIDESGMPKERFSAEFPKEGPSILRIQQVVRGDSAAYFCASSPGTGDLSDYGYTFGSGTRLTVV.

This sequence joins TRBV27 and TRBJ2-7; 9 bases line up with TRBD2. This CDR3 is 16 amino acids long. Trimming cost V 4 bases and J 3 bases; bases outside gene matches: 10. Per germline, CDR1 MNHEY and CDR2 SMNVEV (reference sequence). The CDR3 bases are TGTGCCAGCAGTTCTTACCCTAGCGGGACTGGCTACGAGCAGTACTTC. It is translated as CASSSYPSGTGYEQYF.

The V gene is TRBV5-1, the J gene TRBJ2-3; either TRBD1 or TRBD2 may fit D (5 bases each). This CDR3 has 15 residues. Germline V CDR1 and CDR2: SGHRS, YFSETQ. Trimming removed 4 bases at V and 3 bases at J, with 15 bases between. The CDR3 bases are TGCGCCAGCAGCCGGGATCTAGCAGGGACAGATACGCAGTATTTT. It codes for CASSRDLAGTDTQYF.

The chain links TRBV27 to TRBJ2-7; 9 bases fit TRBD2. The CDR3 totals 11 residues. V shed 9 bases, J shed 3 bases, and the junction held 0 bases outside the gene matches. Germline V CDR1 and CDR2: MNHEY, SMNVEV (reference sequence). The DNA for the CDR3 is TGTGCCAGTAGCGGGAGCTACGAGCAGTACTTC. It encodes CASSGSYEQYF.

The V gene is TRBV2, the J gene TRBJ2-1; the match to TRBD2 covers 11 bases. Per the germline V gene, CDR1 is SNHLY and CDR2 is FYNNEI. The CDR3 length is 18 residues. J lost 7 bases, V lost 2 bases, and 13 bases had no gene match. The CDR3 reads CASSEPLAGGPSANEQFF. The CDR3 DNA reads TGTGCCAGCAGTGAACCGCTAGCGGGAGGTCCCTCGGCGAATGAGCAGTTCTTC.

The V gene is TRBV11-3, the J gene TRBJ2-3; 7 positions match TRBD2. This CDR3 region has 14 residues. The ends lost 5 bases at V and 6 bases at J; junction bases unmatched: 8. Per the germline V gene, CDR1 is SGHNT and CDR2 is YENEEA. This CDR3 is CASSKTSPADTQYF. The DNA for the CDR3 is TGTGCCAGCAGCAAGACTAGCCCGGCCGATACGCAGTATTTT.

This clone was picked up one time. The rearrangement uses TRBV7-8 and TRBJ2-1, with 7 bases identical to TRBD2. Losses at the gene ends were 5 bases for V and 8 bases for J; bases not matched to a gene: 9. The CDR3 covers 14 residues. Germline CDR1 reads SGHVS; CDR2 reads FQNEAQ. The CDR3 sequence is CASSTPGLPHEQFF. CDR3 in DNA: TGTGCCAGCAGCACCCCGGGACTACCCCATGAGCAGTTCTTC.

The chain combines TRBV28 with TRBJ1-2; unclear D gene. The CDR3 totals 13 residues. The germline V gene encodes CDR1 MDHEN and CDR2 SYDVKM. Trimming stripped 3 bases from V and 6 bases from J, with 11 bases between. This CDR3 is CASSFKNLNGYTF. Written as DNA, the CDR3 is TGTGCCAGCAGTTTTAAAAACCTCAATGGCTACACCTTC.

The chain couples TRBV7-2 to TRBJ2-5; no definite D call. This CDR3 has 12 amino acids. CDR1 SGHTA and CDR2 FQGNSA come from the germline V gene. The V end was cut by 5 bases, the J end by 5 bases, with 9 bases between. The CDR3 loop is CASSPDGETQYF. CDR3 sequence (DNA): TGTGCCAGCAGCCCGGACGGGGAGACCCAGTACTTC.

The V gene is TRBV6-6, the J gene TRBJ1-5; D might be TRBD1 (6 bases). Germline lookup yields CDR1 MNHNY and CDR2 SVGAGI (reference sequence). This CDR3 spans 15 amino acids. V gave up 6 bases and J gave up 2 bases, with 14 bases separating them. The CDR3 bases are TGTGCCAGCAGCCCACAGGGATCCGGCAATCAGCCCCAGCATTTT. Protein sequence: CASSPQGSGNQPQHF.

The rearrangement links TRBV5-1 to TRBJ1-2, with D perhaps TRBD1 (5 bases). The V gene's germline CDR1 is SGHRS and CDR2 YFSETQ. The germline V and J ends were trimmed by 3 bases and 7 bases, with 25 bases remaining between them. The CDR3 totals 17 residues. CDR3 sequence (DNA): TGCGCCAGCAGCTCCCCCTCGGGGCGCGGGTTTCTACCTGGCTACACCTTC. This gives the protein CASSSPSGRGFLPGYTF.

This rearrangement joins TRBV4-2 to TRBJ2-7; 7 positions match TRBD2. Germline V gene data show CDR1 as LGHNA and CDR2 as YNFKEQ. V trimming: 4 bases; J trimming: 3 bases; junction bases outside the gene matches: 9. The CDR3 is 15 residues long. This chain's CDR3 is CASSLSGASNYEQYF. The CDR3 DNA reads as TGTGCCAGCAGCCTCAGCGGGGCGTCCAACTACGAGCAGTACTTC.

J is TRBJ1-2 and V is TRBV4-2; D is possibly TRBD1 (6 bases). The CDR3 length is 13 residues. Germline V gives CDR1 LGHNA, CDR2 YNFKEQ. Trimming took 4 bases from V and 5 from J, leaving 11 bases between them. This CDR3 reads CASSPGQLYGYTF. CDR3 coding DNA: TGTGCCAGCAGCCCGGGACAACTGTATGGCTACACCTTC.